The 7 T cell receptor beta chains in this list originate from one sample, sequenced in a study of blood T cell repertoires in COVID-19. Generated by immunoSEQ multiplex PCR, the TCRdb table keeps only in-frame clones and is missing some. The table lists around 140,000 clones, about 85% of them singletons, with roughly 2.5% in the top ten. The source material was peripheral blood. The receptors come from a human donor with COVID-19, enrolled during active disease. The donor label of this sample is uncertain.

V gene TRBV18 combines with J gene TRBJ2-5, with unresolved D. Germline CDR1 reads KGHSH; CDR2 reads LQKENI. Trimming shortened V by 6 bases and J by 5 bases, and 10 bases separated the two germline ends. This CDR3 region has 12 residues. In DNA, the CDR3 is TGTGCCAGCTCGCCGGGTGGGGAGACCCAGTACTTC. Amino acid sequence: CASSPGGETQYF.

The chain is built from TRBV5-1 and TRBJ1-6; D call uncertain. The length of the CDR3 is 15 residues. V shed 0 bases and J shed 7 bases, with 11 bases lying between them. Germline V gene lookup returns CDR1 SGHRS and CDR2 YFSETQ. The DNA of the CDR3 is TGCGCCAGCAGCTTGGCCCAATTAGAGAATTCACCCCTCCACTTT. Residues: CASSLAQLENSPLHF.

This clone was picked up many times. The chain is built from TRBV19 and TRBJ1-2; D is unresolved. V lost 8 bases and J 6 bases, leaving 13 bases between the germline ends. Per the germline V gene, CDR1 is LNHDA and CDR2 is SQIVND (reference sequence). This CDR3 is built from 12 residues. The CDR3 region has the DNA TGTGCCAGTCCAACGAGGCGGAATGGCTACACCTTC. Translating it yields CASPTRRNGYTF.

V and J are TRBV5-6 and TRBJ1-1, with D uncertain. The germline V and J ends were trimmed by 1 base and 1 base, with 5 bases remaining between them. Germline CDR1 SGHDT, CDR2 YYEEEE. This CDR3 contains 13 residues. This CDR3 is CASSLFWNTEAFF. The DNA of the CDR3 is TGTGCCAGCAGCTTGTTCTGGAACACTGAAGCTTTCTTT.

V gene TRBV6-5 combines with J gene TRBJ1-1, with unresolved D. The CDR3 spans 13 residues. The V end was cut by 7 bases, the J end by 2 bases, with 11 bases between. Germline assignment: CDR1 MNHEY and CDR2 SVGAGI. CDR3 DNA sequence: TGTGCCAGCACTCGGACGGGAAACACTGAAGCTTTCTTT. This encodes CASTRTGNTEAFF.

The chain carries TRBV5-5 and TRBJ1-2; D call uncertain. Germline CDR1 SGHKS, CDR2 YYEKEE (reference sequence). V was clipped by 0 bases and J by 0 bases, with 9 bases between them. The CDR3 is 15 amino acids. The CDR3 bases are TGTGCCAGCAGCTTGGGGTGGGGAGCTAACTATGGCTACACCTTC. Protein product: CASSLGWGANYGYTF.

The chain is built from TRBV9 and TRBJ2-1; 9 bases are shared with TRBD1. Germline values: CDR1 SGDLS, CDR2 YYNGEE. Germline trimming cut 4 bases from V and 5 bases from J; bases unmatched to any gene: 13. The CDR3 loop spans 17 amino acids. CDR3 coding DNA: TGTGCCAGCAGCCTCGGACACGGACAGGGGACGAACAATGAGCAGTTCTTC. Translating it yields CASSLGHGQGTNNEQFF.